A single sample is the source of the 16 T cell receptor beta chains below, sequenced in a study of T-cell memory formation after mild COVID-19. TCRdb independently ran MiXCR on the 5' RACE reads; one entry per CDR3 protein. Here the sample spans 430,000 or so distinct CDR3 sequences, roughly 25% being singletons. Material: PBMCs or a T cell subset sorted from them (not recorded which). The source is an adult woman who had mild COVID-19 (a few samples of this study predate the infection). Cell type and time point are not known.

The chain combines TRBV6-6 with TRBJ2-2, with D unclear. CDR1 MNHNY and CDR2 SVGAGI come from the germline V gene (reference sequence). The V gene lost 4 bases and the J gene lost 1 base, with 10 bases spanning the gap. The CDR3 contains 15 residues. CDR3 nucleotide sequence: TGTGCCAGCAGTTCCTTGACGGAGAACACCGGGGAGCTGTTTTTT. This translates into CASSSLTENTGELFF.

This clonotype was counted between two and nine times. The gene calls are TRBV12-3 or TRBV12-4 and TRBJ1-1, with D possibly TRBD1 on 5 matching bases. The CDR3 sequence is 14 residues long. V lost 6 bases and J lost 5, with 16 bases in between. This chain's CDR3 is CASSRAGVGTEAFF. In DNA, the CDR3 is TGTGCCAGCAGCCGCGCGGGGGTGGGAACTGAAGCTTTCTTT.

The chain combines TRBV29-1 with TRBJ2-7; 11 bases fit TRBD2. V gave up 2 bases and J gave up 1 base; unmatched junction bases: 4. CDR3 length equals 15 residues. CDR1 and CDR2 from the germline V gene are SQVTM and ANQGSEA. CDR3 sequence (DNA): TGCAGCGTTGAATTAGCGGGGGGGCCTTCCTACGAGCAGTACTTC. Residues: CSVELAGGPSYEQYF.

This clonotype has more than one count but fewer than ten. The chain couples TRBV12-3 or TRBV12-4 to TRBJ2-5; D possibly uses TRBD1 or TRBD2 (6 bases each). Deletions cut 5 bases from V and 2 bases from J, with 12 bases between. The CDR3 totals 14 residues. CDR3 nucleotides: TGTGCCAGCAGTGCGACAGGACTACAAGAGACCCAGTACTTC. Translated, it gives CASSATGLQETQYF.

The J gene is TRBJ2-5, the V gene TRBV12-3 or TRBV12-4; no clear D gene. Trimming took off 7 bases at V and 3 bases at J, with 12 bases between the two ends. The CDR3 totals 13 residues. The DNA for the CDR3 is TGTGCCAGCACTCCATTCAGGAAAGAGACCCAGTACTTC. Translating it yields CASTPFRKETQYF.

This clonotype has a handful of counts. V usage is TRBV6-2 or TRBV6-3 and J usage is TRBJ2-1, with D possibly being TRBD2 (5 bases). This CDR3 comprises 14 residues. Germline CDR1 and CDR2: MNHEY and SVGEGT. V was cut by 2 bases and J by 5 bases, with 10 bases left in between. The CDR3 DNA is TGTGCCAGCAGTTACGGAACGGGAAACAATGAGCAGTTCTTC. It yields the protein CASSYGTGNNEQFF.

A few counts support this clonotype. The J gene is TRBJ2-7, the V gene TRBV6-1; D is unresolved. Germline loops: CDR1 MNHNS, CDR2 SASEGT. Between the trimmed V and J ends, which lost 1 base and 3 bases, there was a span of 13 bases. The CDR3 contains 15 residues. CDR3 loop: CASSEGVLYDYEQYF. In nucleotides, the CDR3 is TGTGCCAGCAGTGAAGGGGTGCTTTACGACTACGAGCAGTACTTC.

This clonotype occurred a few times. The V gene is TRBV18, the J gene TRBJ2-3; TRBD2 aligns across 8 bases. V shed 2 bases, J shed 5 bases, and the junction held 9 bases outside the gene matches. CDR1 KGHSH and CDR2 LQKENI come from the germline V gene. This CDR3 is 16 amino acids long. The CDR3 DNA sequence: TGTGCCAGCTCACCAGGCAGCGGGGGCCTTGGAGATACGCAGTATTTT. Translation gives CASSPGSGGLGDTQYF.

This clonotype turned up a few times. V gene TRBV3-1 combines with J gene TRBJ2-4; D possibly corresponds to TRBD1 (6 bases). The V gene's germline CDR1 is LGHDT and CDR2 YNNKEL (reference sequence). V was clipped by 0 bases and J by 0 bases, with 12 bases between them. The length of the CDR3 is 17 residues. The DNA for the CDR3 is TGTGCCAGCAGCCAAGATTTGACAGGAATAGCCAAAAACATTCAGTACTTC. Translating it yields CASSQDLTGIAKNIQYF.

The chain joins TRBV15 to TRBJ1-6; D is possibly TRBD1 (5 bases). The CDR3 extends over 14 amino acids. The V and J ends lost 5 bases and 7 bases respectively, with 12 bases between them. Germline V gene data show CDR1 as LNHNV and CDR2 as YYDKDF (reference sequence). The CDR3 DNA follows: TGTGCCACCAGCGAGGGACGGAGAAATTCACCCCTCCACTTT. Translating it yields CATSEGRRNSPLHF.

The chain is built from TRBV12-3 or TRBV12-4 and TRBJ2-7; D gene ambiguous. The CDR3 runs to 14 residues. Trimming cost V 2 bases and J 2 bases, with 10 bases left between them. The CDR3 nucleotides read TGTGCCAGCAGTTTATCCCCAATCCCCTACGAGCAGTACTTC. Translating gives CASSLSPIPYEQYF.

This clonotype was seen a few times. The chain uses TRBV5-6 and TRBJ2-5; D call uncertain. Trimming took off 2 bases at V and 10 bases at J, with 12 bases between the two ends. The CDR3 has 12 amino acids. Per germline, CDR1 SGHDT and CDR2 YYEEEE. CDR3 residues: CASSLIGGYQYF. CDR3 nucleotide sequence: TGTGCCAGCAGCTTAATAGGTGGTTACCAGTACTTC.

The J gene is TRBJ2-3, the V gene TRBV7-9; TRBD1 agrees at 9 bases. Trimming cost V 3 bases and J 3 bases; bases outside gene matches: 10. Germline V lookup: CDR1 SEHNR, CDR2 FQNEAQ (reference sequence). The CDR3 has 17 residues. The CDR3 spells CASSFTPGTGPTDTQYF. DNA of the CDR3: TGTGCCAGCAGCTTCACTCCCGGGACAGGGCCAACAGATACGCAGTATTTT.

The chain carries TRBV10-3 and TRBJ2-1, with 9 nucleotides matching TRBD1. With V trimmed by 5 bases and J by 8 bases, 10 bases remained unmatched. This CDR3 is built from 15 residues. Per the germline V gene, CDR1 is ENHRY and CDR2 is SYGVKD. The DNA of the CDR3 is TGTGCCATCAGTCCGACAGGGGGATTTAACGATGAGCAGTTCTTC. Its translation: CAISPTGGFNDEQFF.

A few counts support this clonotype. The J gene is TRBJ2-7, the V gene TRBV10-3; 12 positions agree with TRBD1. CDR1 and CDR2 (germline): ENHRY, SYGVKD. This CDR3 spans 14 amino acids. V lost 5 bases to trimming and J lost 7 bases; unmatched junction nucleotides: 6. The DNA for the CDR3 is TGTGCCATCAGTCCCGGGACAGGGGGCTGGGAGCAGTACTTC. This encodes CAISPGTGGWEQYF.

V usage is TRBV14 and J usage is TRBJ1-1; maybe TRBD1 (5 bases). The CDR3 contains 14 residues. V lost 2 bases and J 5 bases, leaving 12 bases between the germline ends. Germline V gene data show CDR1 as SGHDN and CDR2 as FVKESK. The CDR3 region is CASSQNRWGTEAFF. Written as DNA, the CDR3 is TGTGCCAGCAGCCAAAACAGGTGGGGGACTGAAGCTTTCTTT.